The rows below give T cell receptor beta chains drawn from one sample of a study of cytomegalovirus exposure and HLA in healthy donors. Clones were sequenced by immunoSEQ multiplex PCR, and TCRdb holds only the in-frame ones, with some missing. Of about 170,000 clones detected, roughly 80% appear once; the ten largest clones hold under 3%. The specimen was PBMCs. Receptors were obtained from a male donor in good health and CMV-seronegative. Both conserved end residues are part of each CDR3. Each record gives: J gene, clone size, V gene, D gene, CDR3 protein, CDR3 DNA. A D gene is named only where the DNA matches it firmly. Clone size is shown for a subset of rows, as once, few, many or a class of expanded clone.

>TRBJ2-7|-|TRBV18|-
CASSLPGAPYEQYF
TGTGCCAGCTCACTACCGGGAGCCCCATACGAGCAGTACTTC
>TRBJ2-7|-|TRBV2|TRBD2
CASRAGGGPHEQYF
TGTGCCAGCAGGGCCGGGGGGGGGCCTCACGAGCAGTACTTC
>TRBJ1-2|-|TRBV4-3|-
CASSQGDWAGNYGYTF
TGCGCCAGCAGCCAAGGTGATTGGGCAGGAAACTATGGCTACACCTTC
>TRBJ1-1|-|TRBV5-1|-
CASSRGVENTEAFF
TGCGCCAGCAGCAGGGGTGTGGAGAACACTGAAGCTTTCTTT
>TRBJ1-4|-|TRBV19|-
CASSRGFGEKLFF
TGTGCCAGTAGTCGGGGGTTCGGTGAAAAACTGTTTTTT
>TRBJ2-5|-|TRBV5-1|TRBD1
CASSFGQGGETQYF
TGCGCCAGCAGCTTTGGACAGGGGGGAGAGACCCAGTACTTC
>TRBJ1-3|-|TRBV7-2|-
CASAWRASSGNTIYF
TGTGCCTCCGCTTGGCGGGCCTCCTCTGGAAACACCATATATTTT
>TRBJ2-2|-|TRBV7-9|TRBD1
CASSLPGQATGELFF
TGTGCCAGCAGCTTACCCGGACAGGCCACCGGGGAGCTGTTTTTT
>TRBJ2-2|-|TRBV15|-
CATSSPWDKNTGELFF
TGTGCCACCAGCAGTCCTTGGGACAAGAACACCGGGGAGCTGTTTTTT
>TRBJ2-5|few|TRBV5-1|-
CASSLNSPRAGPRETQYF
TGCGCCAGCAGCTTGAATTCCCCAAGGGCGGGGCCCCGGGAGACCCAGTACTTC
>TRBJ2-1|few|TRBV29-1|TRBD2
CSVGGGDTYNEQFF
TGCAGCGTCGGCGGGGGGGACACCTACAATGAGCAGTTCTTC
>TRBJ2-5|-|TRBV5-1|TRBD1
CASSSAGGLETQYF
TGCGCCAGCAGCTCGGCAGGGGGCCTCGAGACCCAGTACTTC
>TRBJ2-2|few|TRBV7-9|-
CASSVDGLRGELFF
TGTGCCAGCAGCGTTGATGGACTCCGAGGGGAGCTGTTTTTT
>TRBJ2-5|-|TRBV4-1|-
CASSQITGFRETQYF
TGCGCCAGCAGCCAGATAACGGGGTTTCGGGAGACCCAGTACTTC
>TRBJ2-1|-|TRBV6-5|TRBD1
CASSRQGASNEQFF
TGTGCCAGCAGTCGACAGGGGGCGAGCAATGAGCAGTTCTTC
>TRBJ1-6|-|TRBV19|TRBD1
CASNGQGLSPLHF
TGTGCCAGTAATGGACAGGGGCTTTCACCCCTCCACTTT
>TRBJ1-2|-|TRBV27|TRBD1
CASALAGQGYGYTF
TGTGCCAGCGCTCTCGCGGGACAGGGCTATGGCTACACCTTC
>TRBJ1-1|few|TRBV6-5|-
CASSYTLSNMNTEAFF
TGTGCCAGCAGTTACACCTTGTCAAACATGAACACTGAAGCTTTCTTT
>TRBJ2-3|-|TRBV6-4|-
CASSRDGGPDTQYF
TGTGCCAGCAGTAGGGACGGGGGGCCAGATACGCAGTATTTT
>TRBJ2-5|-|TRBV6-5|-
CASSHRTATETQYF
TGTGCCAGCAGTCACAGGACAGCCACCGAGACCCAGTACTTC
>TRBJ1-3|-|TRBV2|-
CASSDGGGNTIYF
TGTGCCAGCAGTGATGGAGGAGGAAACACCATATATTTT
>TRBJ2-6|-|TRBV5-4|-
CASSLGSSGANGLTF
TGTGCCAGCAGCTTGGGGTCCTCTGGGGCCAACGGCCTGACTTTC
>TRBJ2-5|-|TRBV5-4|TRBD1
CASSPSRDRWRETQYF
TGTGCCAGCAGTCCAAGCCGGGACAGATGGCGGGAGACCCAGTACTTC